These T cell receptor beta chains were read from a single sample in a study of Graves' ophthalmopathy and Graves' hyperthyroidism. Via MiXCR, TCRdb re-called the multiplex PCR reads, giving one row per CDR3 protein. Of over a million distinct CDR3 sequences detected, about 40% appear once; the ten largest clones hold roughly 11%. What was sequenced was peripheral blood or thyroid tissue (not recorded which). Receptors were obtained from an adult man with Graves' hyperthyroidism. Both conserved end residues are part of each CDR3. Fields, in order: V gene, clone size, J gene, D gene, CDR3 protein, CDR3 DNA. D genes are given only for firm matches. Rows give clone size only sometimes, using once, few, many, or a class for an expanded clone.

TRBV15	many	TRBJ1-5	NA	CATSIFYQPQHF	TGTGCCACCAGCATCTTCTATCAGCCCCAGCATTTT
TRBV12-3/TRBV12-4	NA	TRBJ1-5	TRBD1	CASKGTGVQSNRPQHF	TGTGCCAGCAAGGGGACAGGGGTTCAAAGCAATCGGCCCCAGCATTTT
TRBV7-2	NA	TRBJ2-7	NA	CASSLLGPSSYEQYF	TGTGCCAGCAGCTTACTGGGCCCCAGCTCCTACGAGCAGTACTTC
TRBV10-3	NA	TRBJ2-5	NA	CAISAGAPHEEIQYF	TGTGCCATCAGTGCGGGAGCTCCACATGAGGAGATCCAGTACTTC
TRBV10-3	NA	TRBJ1-1	TRBD1	CASSYAERGLGNTEAFF	TGTGCCAGCAGTTATGCCGAAAGGGGGCTGGGGAACACTGAAGCTTTCTTT
TRBV10-2	NA	TRBJ2-7	NA	CASSFPDRFEQYF	TGTGCCAGCAGTTTCCCGGACCGGTTCGAGCAGTACTTC
TRBV25-1	NA	TRBJ1-2	NA	CASKFGDGGYTF	TGTGCCAGCAAATTTGGGGACGGTGGCTACACCTTC
TRBV7-9	NA	TRBJ2-6	NA	CASSLTRRSGANVLTF	TGTGCCAGCAGCTTAACTAGGAGGTCTGGGGCCAACGTCCTGACTTTC
TRBV6-6	NA	TRBJ1-4	NA	CASSYRTSGEKLFF	TGTGCCAGCAGTTACCGGACTAGCGGGGAAAAACTGTTTTTT
TRBV11-2	few	TRBJ1-2	NA	CASSPAGGALLDGYTF	TGTGCCAGCAGTCCCGCGGGTGGAGCCCTCCTCGATGGCTACACCTTC
TRBV5-1	many	TRBJ2-5	NA	CASSAHQETQYF	TGCGCCAGCAGCGCGCACCAAGAGACCCAGTACTTC
TRBV2	many	TRBJ1-2	TRBD1	CASSDQGASGYTF	TGTGCCAGCAGTGACCAGGGGGCGTCGGGCTACACCTTC
TRBV5-5	many	TRBJ1-1	NA	CASSLRAVGAFF	TGTGCCAGCAGCTTGAGGGCAGTGGGAGCTTTCTTT
TRBV4-3	NA	TRBJ1-5	NA	CASSQDLSNQSQHF	TGCGCCAGCAGCCAAGATCTTAGCAATCAGTCCCAGCATTTT
TRBV29-1	few	TRBJ2-3	NA	CSVVHGTGYF	TGCAGCGTTGTTCATGGGACTGGATATTTT